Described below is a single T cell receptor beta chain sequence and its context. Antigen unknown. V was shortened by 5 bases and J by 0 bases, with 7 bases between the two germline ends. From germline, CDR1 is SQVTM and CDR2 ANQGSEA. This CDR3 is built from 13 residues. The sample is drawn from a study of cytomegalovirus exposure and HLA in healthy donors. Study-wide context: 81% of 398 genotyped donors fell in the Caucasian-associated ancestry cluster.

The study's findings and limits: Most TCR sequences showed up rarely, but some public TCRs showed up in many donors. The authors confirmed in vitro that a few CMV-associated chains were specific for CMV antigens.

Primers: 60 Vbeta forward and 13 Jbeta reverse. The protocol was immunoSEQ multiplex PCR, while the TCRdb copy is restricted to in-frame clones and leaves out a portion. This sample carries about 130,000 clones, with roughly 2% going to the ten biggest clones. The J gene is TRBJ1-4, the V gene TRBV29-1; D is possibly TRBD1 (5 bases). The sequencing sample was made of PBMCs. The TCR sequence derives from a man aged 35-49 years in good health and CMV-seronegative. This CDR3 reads CSVRTPTNEKLFF. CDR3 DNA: TGCAGCGTTAGGACACCAACTAATGAAAAACTGTTTTTT.